This T cell receptor beta chain comes out of a study of OX40 agonist ivuxolimab in advanced cancers. Assay: immunoSEQ multiplex PCR; the TCRdb copy retains only in-frame clones and omits some. The top ten hold roughly 2.8% of the sample, which has roughly 90,000 clones, 90% to 95% seen once. The germline gives CDR1 MNHNY, CDR2 SVGAGI (reference sequence). The CDR3 is 13 amino acids. V gave up 2 bases and J gave up 3 bases, with 8 bases separating them. This sample comprised CD4+ or CD8+ T cells sorted from blood, obtained in a trial of the OX40 agonist ivuxolimab. The chain uses TRBV6-6 and TRBJ2-7; weak D call: TRBD2 (5 bases). The source of this sequence is an adult with an advanced solid tumor such as melanoma, head and neck, liver or kidney cancer. The CDR3: CASSYGGSYEQYF. DNA for the CDR3: TGTGCCAGCAGTTACGGTGGGAGCTACGAGCAGTACTTC.